This TCR beta chain derives from a study of T-cell reconstitution after alpha-beta-depleted transplantation in children (dated by TCRdb to about 2016). Background for the entire study: Using TCR repertoire profiling, the study followed T-cell immune reconstitution in a quantitative way in children after TCRalphabeta/CD19-depleted allogeneic hematopoietic cell transplantation. What the research found in general, with its limitations: Hyperexpanded clone frequencies declined over subsequent months; after one year, T-cell counts and TCRbeta diversity were mostly attributed to newly produced T cells. About two months after transplant, the apparently early recovery of alphabetaT-cell counts reportedly depended on just several hundred clones that had expanded rapidly and came from non-depleted graft cells. In some patients, the high TCRbeta diversity seen at day 60 was put down to recipient T cells and intrathymic progenitors that had survived conditioning.

Taken from cysteine to phenylalanine, the CDR3 has 16 residues. Solely the CDR3 DNA is kept, with 48 bases framed from the first base. V is cut back by 4 bases and J by 9 bases, with 6 bases in the junction unmatched. CDR1 and CDR2 were assigned from the germline V gene as MNHNS and SASEGT. Library preparation used PCR. TCRdb lists the instrument as Illumina HiSeq 2500. To normalize quantification of the TCRbeta repertoire, the TCR libraries were built with molecular barcoding that relied on unique molecular identifiers. TCRdb's own reprocessing of the public reads used fastp at Q25 and MiXCR and kept productive beta chains. When rows share a CDR3 protein, they turn into one entry using the most common DNA and genes. Present in this sample are approximately 520,000 distinct CDR3 sequences, about an eighth of which were seen just once. The biggest ten clones account for 11% to 15% of the sample. This clonotype has a count of ten or more. The clone's antigen remains unknown. There are no base qualities to consult, and no much larger clone falls within one base.

The intended sense of this specimen's treatment or condition label: allogeneic hematopoietic cell transplantation with graft depleted of TCRalphabeta T cells and CD19 B cells. TCRalphabeta/CD19-depleted allogeneic hematopoietic cell grafts were given to the transplant recipients, all of whom were children. Recombination joined TRBV6-1 with TRBJ2-2, with 15 bases matching TRBD2. Sample: PBMCs, mostly from graft donor cells, taken 180 days after TCRalphabeta/CD19-depleted stem cell transplant. The receptor's source is a female patient aged 2-10 years who had a stem cell transplant for aplastic anemia, so the T cells may come from the graft donor. The sequenced DNA: TGTGCCAGCAGTGGAGGGACTAGCGGGAGGTTCTGGGAGCTGTTTTTT. This codes for CASSGGTSGRFWELFF.